The present T cell receptor (beta chain) was sequenced within a study of blood T cell repertoires in COVID-19. The CDR3 has 14 residues. Germline loops: CDR1 SGHRS, CDR2 YFSETQ. V was trimmed by 0 bases and J by 2 bases, leaving 9 bases between them. TCRdb's copy holds only in-frame clones and misses some; the assay was immunoSEQ multiplex PCR. The profile covers approximately 250,000 clones, with approximately 82% appearing a single time and about 4.6% taken by the ten largest. This clone was seen only once. Sequencing was performed on peripheral blood. The genes are TRBV5-1 and TRBJ2-7; D unresolved. The TCR originated in a man aged 60-69 years who had recovered from COVID-19. The CDR3 region is CASSLVPQTYEQYF. Written as DNA, the CDR3 is TGCGCCAGCAGCTTGGTCCCCCAAACCTACGAGCAGTACTTC.